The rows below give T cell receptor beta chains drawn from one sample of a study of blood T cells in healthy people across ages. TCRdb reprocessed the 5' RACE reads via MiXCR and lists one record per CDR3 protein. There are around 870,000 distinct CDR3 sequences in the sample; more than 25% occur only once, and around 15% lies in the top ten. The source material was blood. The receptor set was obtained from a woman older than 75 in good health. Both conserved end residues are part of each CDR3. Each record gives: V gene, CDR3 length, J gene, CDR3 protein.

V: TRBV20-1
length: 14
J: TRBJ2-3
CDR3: CSAGYRRGQDTQYF

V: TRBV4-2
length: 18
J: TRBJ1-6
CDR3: CASSQAIGTGGIGSPLHF

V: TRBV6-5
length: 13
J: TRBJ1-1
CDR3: CASSARAGSMPFF

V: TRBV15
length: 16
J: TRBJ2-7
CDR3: CATSRDPPTGSHEQYF

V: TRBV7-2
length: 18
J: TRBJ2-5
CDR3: CASSLDFVVGPEEETQYF

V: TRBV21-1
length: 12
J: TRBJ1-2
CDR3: CASSSDRNGYTF

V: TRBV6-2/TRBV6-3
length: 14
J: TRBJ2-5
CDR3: CASTSGGAQETQYF

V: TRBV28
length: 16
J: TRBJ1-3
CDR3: CASRARLGRTGNTIYF

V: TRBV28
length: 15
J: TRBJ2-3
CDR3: CASSLGLAGSYTQYF

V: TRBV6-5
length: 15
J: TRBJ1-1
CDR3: CASSRPGRSNTEAFF

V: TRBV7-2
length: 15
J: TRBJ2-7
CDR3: CASSPSGGPVYEQYF

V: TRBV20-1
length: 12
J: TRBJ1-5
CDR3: CSAKGGWQPQHF

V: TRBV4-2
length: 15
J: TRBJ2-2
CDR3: CASSQEDRNTGELFF

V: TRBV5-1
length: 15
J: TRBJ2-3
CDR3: CASSWTDRSTDTQYF

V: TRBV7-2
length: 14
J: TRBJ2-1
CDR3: CASTSGLAGVEQFF

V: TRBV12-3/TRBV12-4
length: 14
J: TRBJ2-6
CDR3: CASSLQAGANVLTF

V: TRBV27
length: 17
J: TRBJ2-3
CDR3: CASSKLMTGFNTDTQYF

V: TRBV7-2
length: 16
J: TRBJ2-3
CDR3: CASSKAGTGGIDTQYF

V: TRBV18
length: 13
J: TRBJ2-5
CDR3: CASSPRPWETQYF

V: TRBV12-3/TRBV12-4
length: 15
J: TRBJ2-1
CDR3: CASSTGTTYYNEQFF

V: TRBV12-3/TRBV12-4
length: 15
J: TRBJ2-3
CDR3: CASSLSNPTTDAQYF